This TCR beta chain was observed in a study of cytomegalovirus exposure and HLA in healthy donors. In the study overall: About 85 million unique TCRs from HLA-typed donors were held in an early release of data.

Primers: 60 Vbeta forward and 13 Jbeta reverse. Profiling relied on immunoSEQ multiplex PCR, and the TCRdb table lists in-frame clones only, not all of them. The sample has about 120,000 clones; about four fifths are singletons. V was cut by 2 bases and J by 3 bases, with 10 bases left in between. This CDR3 contains 14 residues. CDR1 and CDR2 from the germline V gene are MNHEY and SMNVEV (reference sequence). Sequenced input: PBMCs. The sequence came from a young man in good health and CMV-seropositive. The V call is TRBV27, the J call TRBJ1-2; no reliable D call. In DNA, the CDR3 is TGTGCCAGCAGTTTACATCCGGGGTACTATGGCTACACCTTC. Residues: CASSLHPGYYGYTF.